This paragraph covers one T cell receptor (beta chain) sequence. The target antigen is unknown. The PCR contained 60 Vbeta and 13 Jbeta primers. Sequenced by immunoSEQ multiplex PCR; TCRdb stores in-frame clones only, minus some. The repertoire holds 120,000 to 150,000 clones, with approximately 72% as singletons. This sample stems from a study of cytomegalovirus exposure and HLA in healthy donors. Study context: Findings of an earlier analysis included 90 million to 120 million unique TCR beta sequences from 180 million or so T cells. Whole-study findings and limits: The authors later linked a missense DCLRE1C variant to TCR beta V- and J-gene trimming. Sequencing artifact likely explains a cluster of highly shared sequence variants.

Germline assignment: CDR1 ENHRY and CDR2 SYGVKD. V shed 5 bases and J 6 bases; nucleotides not matched to a gene: 9. The CDR3 runs to 14 residues. V usage is TRBV10-3 and J usage is TRBJ2-7, with 8 bases lining up with TRBD1. The sequence was obtained from a woman in her sixties or seventies in good health and CMV-seronegative. Sequencing was done on a sample of PBMCs. CDR3 coding DNA: TGTGCCATCAGTAACGACAGGGGAGCGGGCGAGCAGTACTTC. The encoded protein is CAISNDRGAGEQYF.